This T cell receptor (beta chain) was retrieved from a study of CD8 T cells in Susac syndrome. The V gene end was trimmed by 2 bases and the J gene end by 5 bases; junction bases not matched to a gene: 7. CDR3 length: 15 residues. Germline CDR1 reads MNHEY; CDR2 reads SVGEGT. TCR beta sequencing was performed on blood CD8+ and CD4+ T cells. The multiple sclerosis controls were treatment-naive patients with relapsing-remitting disease that was stable or active. The CD8+ and CD4+ T cells were isolated magnetically using a negative isolation approach, whereas the TEMRA cells were enriched by FACS. Random hexamers were used to reverse transcribe an amount of about 0.45 to 1 ug RNA. Amplification of TCR beta CDR3 by immunoSEQ multiplex PCR spanned 54 Vbeta and 13 Jbeta. MiXCR, run by TCRdb on the immunoSEQ multiplex PCR reads, gives a single entry per CDR3 protein. Of 300,000 or so distinct CDR3 sequences in the sample, around 90% are singletons; the top ten hold 0.065%.

The sequence was obtained from a human donor with multiple sclerosis. This sequence joins TRBV6-2 or TRBV6-3 and TRBJ1-1; TRBD1 matches at 8 bases. Input material: CD4+ T cells from PBMCs. CDR3 protein: CASSYRTGIKTEAFF. For the CDR3, the DNA is TGTGCCAGCAGTTACCGGACAGGGATAAAAACTGAAGCTTTCTTT.